This T cell receptor (beta chain) was retrieved from a study of blood T cells in healthy people across ages (dated by TCRdb to 2013 to 2016). Regarding the complete study: In model experiments, template switching captured roughly one uniquely barcoded TCR beta cDNA molecule for every two T cells. Using deep sequencing normalized with unique cDNA molecular identifiers, the study measured how TCR beta repertoire diversity changes with age. For two donors (one aged 18 to 29 and one aged 80 or older), the study analyzed two additional independent replicas of 1 million unique cDNA reads from the same blood draw. Donors of different ages were randomly distributed across sequencing lanes to avoid experimental bias. The donors were split into four age groups: young (average around 16 years), middle-aged (roughly 40), aged (over 55) and long-lived (roughly 77). The investigation overall reported the following: Observed TCR beta diversity correlated strongly with the percentage of naive T cells measured by flow cytometry. Observed TCR beta diversity per million T cells fell roughly linearly with age, and a significant reduction was already apparent by age roughly 40. Donor CMV infection status was unknown, potentially confounding age-related changes in expanded clonotypes. Compared with the aged group, the long-lived group had more naive CD4+ T cells, fewer expanded clones and increased TCR diversity, a pattern suggesting age selection. Estimates of total diversity based on one million sequenced T cells were considered lower bounds and underestimates. Because profiling used bulk unsorted PBMCs, naive and antigen-experienced compartments could not be compared conclusively.

A few counts support this clonotype. There is no known antigen for this receptor. No base quality information exists; no much larger clone differs at one position. Systemically healthy Caucasian individuals from Russia, 39 in total and aged about 6 to 95 years, were included as donors. Each donor gave 8.5 to 10 milliliters of peripheral blood, collected into EDTA-treated Vacutainer tubes. PBMCs were isolated by Ficoll-Paque density-gradient centrifugation, with at least 7 million obtained per sample. Total RNA was extracted from PBMCs with Trizol reagent, with at least 6 micrograms obtained per sample. Naive CD45RAhigh/CD27high T cell percentages were measured by flow cytometry on a PBMC aliquot from every donor. Based on the germline V gene (reference sequence), the CDR1 and CDR2 sequences are LNHNV and YYDKDF. Spanning cysteine to phenylalanine, the CDR3 consists of 14 amino acids. The sequence is cut down to CDR3 DNA, 42 bases in frame from base 1. The germline V and J ends show losses of 8 bases and 5 bases respectively, and no gene match explains 10 bases of the junction.

The library was built by means of 5' RACE. For sequencing, an Illumina HiSeq 2500 was employed. The second PCR ran for about 7 to 11 cycles and used a J-beta primer mix along with a sample-barcoded 5' primer. Each TCR beta cDNA molecule received a unique molecular identifier from a template-switch 5' adaptor carrying 12 random nucleotides. Each sample yielded at least 2.5 million CDR3-containing paired-end reads. First-strand cDNA was synthesized from all RNA with the Mint cDNA synthesis kit, primed by a TRBC-specific oligonucleotide. Following uracil-DNA glycosylase treatment, all cDNA underwent a first 18-cycle PCR with the universal primers M1SS and BC2_uni_R. In the original analysis: Each sample was normalized by randomly selecting 1 million high-quality reads, each carrying a distinct molecular identifier. Reads sharing molecular identifiers were discarded rather than binned into consensus sequences. CDR3 identification, clonotype clustering and error correction used MiTCR with a Q25 quality threshold and the strictest error-elimination algorithm. A nonparametric unseen species model with Euler transformation was used to estimate a lower bound on total TCR beta diversity. In-frame beta chains were kept once TCRdb had trimmed the public reads at Q25 with fastp and called clones with MiXCR. A single entry per CDR3 protein holds the most common genes and DNA from its merged rows. In this record, the V and J calls reflect TCRdb's handling and not the investigators' own analysis. For this sample the table gives roughly 800,000 distinct CDR3 sequences, of which 58% were detected only once. The ten biggest clones cover about 20% of the sample.

This chain is built from TRBV15 and TRBJ2-5, with 8 bases matching TRBD1. The clonotype comes from a man aged 25 to 40 in good health. Material for sequencing was blood. The CDR3 is CATAGTGVTETQYF. The DNA sequence is given as TGTGCCACCGCCGGGACAGGTGTAACGGAGACCCAGTACTTC.